The source of this TCR beta chain is a study of neurological immune-mediated disorders. Germline lookup yields CDR1 SGHRS and CDR2 YFSETQ. The CDR3 extends over 14 amino acids. J lost 7 bases, V lost 5 bases, and 3 bases had no gene match. Each CDR3 protein gets one entry after TCRdb re-called the 5' RACE reads with MiXCR. This table holds 30,000 or so distinct CDR3 sequences, about 4% found once. This clonotype was counted many times. The gene calls are TRBV5-1 and TRBJ2-1; the match to TRBD2 covers 13 bases. The sequenced sample consisted of CD4+ T cells from blood. The receptor comes from a woman aged 40-49 years in good health. The CDR3 is CASSLLAGGNEQFF. In nucleotides, the CDR3 is TGCGCCAGCAGTTTACTAGCGGGGGGGAATGAGCAGTTCTTC.